The rows below give T cell receptor beta chains drawn from one sample of a study of blood T cell repertoires in COVID-19. Assay: immunoSEQ multiplex PCR; the TCRdb copy retains only in-frame clones and omits some. The table shows about 190,000 clones, with around 89% occurring only once. Sequenced input: peripheral blood. The receptor set was obtained from a human donor in a cohort sampled during active COVID-19. CDR3s include the opening cysteine and the closing phenylalanine or tryptophan. Fields, in order: J gene, clone size, CDR3 length, V gene, D gene, CDR3 protein, CDR3 DNA. D genes are given only for firm matches. Only part of the rows carry a size: once, few, many, or a class if the clone is expanded.

>TRBJ1-1|.|15|TRBV5-1|TRBD1
CASSLEGGGFTEAFF
TGCGCCAGCAGCTTGGAAGGAGGGGGCTTCACTGAAGCTTTCTTT
>TRBJ2-7|.|17|TRBV4-1|.
CASSQDPAGGGAGEQYF
TGCGCCAGCAGCCAAGATCCAGCGGGCGGTGGGGCGGGCGAGCAGTACTTC
>TRBJ2-5|.|13|TRBV19|.
CATSLGAWETQYF
TGTGCCACCTCCCTTGGGGCTTGGGAGACCCAGTACTTC
>TRBJ2-7|.|14|TRBV19|.
CASRIQGLFYEQYF
TGTGCCAGTAGAATACAGGGCTTATTCTACGAGCAGTACTTC
>TRBJ2-1|.|17|TRBV28|TRBD2
CASRGPTSVSPYNEQFF
TGTGCCAGCAGGGGGCCGACTAGCGTAAGCCCCTACAATGAGCAGTTCTTC
>TRBJ1-4|.|16|TRBV13|.
CASSLGLGGHNEKLFF
TGTGCCAGCAGCTTAGGCCTAGGCGGCCATAATGAAAAACTGTTTTTT
>TRBJ2-7|.|15|TRBV11-3|TRBD1
CASSFSGQGRNEQYF
TGTGCCAGCAGCTTCTCCGGACAGGGGAGAAACGAGCAGTACTTC
>TRBJ2-1|few|15|TRBV28|.
CASQGPGNSYNEQFF
TGTGCCAGCCAGGGGCCAGGGAACTCCTACAATGAGCAGTTCTTC
>TRBJ2-3|.|15|TRBV5-1|TRBD1
CASSLDRGRTDTQYF
TGCGCCAGCAGCTTGGACAGGGGGCGAACAGATACGCAGTATTTT
>TRBJ1-2|.|14|TRBV6-1|.
CASSEAQGFYGYTF
TGTGCCAGCAGTGAAGCCCAGGGCTTTTATGGCTACACCTTC
>TRBJ2-5|.|13|TRBV7-2|.
CASSLGGVETQYF
TGTGCCAGCAGCTTAGGGGGGGTCGAGACCCAGTACTTC
>TRBJ2-4|once|15|TRBV5-6|.
CASSFGGLAKNIQYF
TGTGCCAGCAGCTTTGGGGGACTAGCCAAAAACATTCAGTACTTC
>TRBJ2-7|.|14|TRBV9|TRBD2
CASSDTSGRGEQYF
TGTGCCAGCAGCGATACTAGCGGGAGAGGGGAGCAGTACTTC
>TRBJ1-5|once|13|TRBV11-2|.
CASSLGRNQPQHF
TGTGCCAGCAGCTTAGGCAGGAATCAGCCCCAGCATTTT
>TRBJ2-7|.|19|TRBV6-2/TRBV6-3|TRBD2
CASSYSASGTSGRSYEQYF
TGTGCCAGCAGTTACTCGGCATCAGGCACCAGCGGGAGATCCTACGAGCAGTACTTC
>TRBJ1-1|.|14|TRBV10-1|.
CASSEHRENTEAFF
TGCGCCAGCAGTGAGCACAGAGAGAACACTGAAGCTTTCTTT
>TRBJ1-5|.|14|TRBV6-5|TRBD1
CASSSGQGVQPQHF
TGTGCCAGCAGTTCCGGACAGGGGGTTCAGCCCCAGCATTTT
>TRBJ2-1|.|17|TRBV5-4|TRBD2
CASSLGTSGRAINEQFF
TGTGCCAGCAGCTTGGGAACGAGCGGGAGGGCAATCAATGAGCAGTTCTTC
>TRBJ1-1|.|13|TRBV28|.
CASSLYPSTEAFF
TGTGCCAGCAGCTTATACCCCAGCACTGAAGCTTTCTTT
>TRBJ1-5|.|14|TRBV19|.
CASSIGGVGQPQHF
TGTGCCAGTAGTATTGGCGGAGTAGGTCAGCCCCAGCATTTT
>TRBJ2-5|.|16|TRBV19|TRBD2
CASSGLAGAPQETQYF
TGTGCCAGTAGTGGGCTAGCGGGCGCCCCCCAAGAGACCCAGTACTTC
>TRBJ1-5|.|16|TRBV3-1/TRBV3-2|.
CASSQDLTGFPQPQHF
TGTGCCAGCAGCCAAGATCTTACAGGGTTTCCCCAGCCCCAGCATTTT
>TRBJ1-5|.|13|TRBV28|.
CASAGVSNQPQHF
TGTGCCAGCGCAGGGGTTAGCAATCAGCCCCAGCATTTT
>TRBJ1-2|.|12|TRBV28|.
CASSFELYGYTF
TGTGCCAGCAGTTTCGAACTATATGGCTACACCTTC
>TRBJ2-1|.|13|TRBV10-3|TRBD2
CAIRLAGGREQFF
TGTGCCATCAGACTAGCGGGGGGGCGCGAGCAGTTCTTC
>TRBJ2-2|.|17|TRBV18|TRBD2
CASSPQSGGGSTGELFF
TGTGCCAGCTCACCACAGAGCGGGGGCGGGAGCACCGGGGAGCTGTTTTTT
>TRBJ2-1|.|15|TRBV18|.
CASSPRGGRYNEQFF
TGTGCCAGCTCACCAAGGGGGGGCCGGTACAATGAGCAGTTCTTC
>TRBJ1-1|.|16|TRBV6-1|TRBD1
CASSARGTARNTEAFF
TGTGCCAGCAGTGCTAGGGGGACAGCTAGGAACACTGAAGCTTTCTTT
>TRBJ1-4|.|17|TRBV27|.
CASSLLGMGPGNEKLFF
TGTGCCAGCAGTTTATTGGGAATGGGGCCGGGTAATGAAAAACTGTTTTTT
>TRBJ1-5|.|15|TRBV7-2|.
CASSLESRGRQPQHF
TGTGCCAGCAGCTTAGAGTCCCGAGGGCGTCAGCCCCAGCATTTT
>TRBJ1-2|few|13|TRBV7-9|TRBD1
CASSSLRGGGYTF
TGTGCCAGCAGCTCCCTTCGAGGGGGCGGCTACACCTTC
>TRBJ1-2|.|13|TRBV7-2|.
CATQKDRIYGYTF
TGTGCCACCCAAAAAGACAGAATCTATGGCTACACCTTC
>TRBJ2-4|.|14|TRBV18|.
CASSPQGGENIQYF
TGTGCCAGCTCGCCTCAGGGGGGTGAAAACATTCAGTACTTC
>TRBJ1-2|.|16|TRBV7-2|TRBD1
CASSPRPTGGLYGYTF
TGTGCCAGCAGCCCACGTCCGACAGGGGGCCTGTATGGCTACACCTTC